This T cell receptor (beta chain) comes out of a study of T-cell reconstitution after alpha-beta-depleted transplantation in children. Overall study findings and caveats: Several hundred expanded graft clones reportedly were the source of alpha-beta T cells about two months after transplant. For some patients, TCRbeta diversity was high at day 60 because of recipient T cells and thymic progenitors that survived.

The CDR3 is 16 amino acids. Losses at the gene ends were 2 bases for V and 4 bases for J; bases not matched to a gene: 8. The germline gives CDR1 MNHEY, CDR2 SMNVEV (reference sequence). Molecular barcoding with unique molecular identifiers was used for the TCRbeta library. TCRdb reanalysed the PCR reads using MiXCR and keeps one entry per CDR3 protein. The table shows around 800,000 distinct CDR3 sequences, with approximately 15% occurring only once. About this clonotype itself: No antigen is known for it.

The TCR comes from a male patient younger than 18 who had a stem cell transplant for acute lymphoblastic leukemia, so the T cells may come from the graft donor. J is TRBJ1-5 and V is TRBV27; 7 nucleotides match TRBD1. Sequences were derived from PBMCs, mostly from graft donor cells, sampled 360 days after TCRalphabeta/CD19-depleted stem cell transplant. The CDR3 sequence: CASSLLPTGRNQPQHF. CDR3 DNA: TGTGCCAGCAGTTTACTTCCGACAGGGAGGAATCAGCCCCAGCATTTT.